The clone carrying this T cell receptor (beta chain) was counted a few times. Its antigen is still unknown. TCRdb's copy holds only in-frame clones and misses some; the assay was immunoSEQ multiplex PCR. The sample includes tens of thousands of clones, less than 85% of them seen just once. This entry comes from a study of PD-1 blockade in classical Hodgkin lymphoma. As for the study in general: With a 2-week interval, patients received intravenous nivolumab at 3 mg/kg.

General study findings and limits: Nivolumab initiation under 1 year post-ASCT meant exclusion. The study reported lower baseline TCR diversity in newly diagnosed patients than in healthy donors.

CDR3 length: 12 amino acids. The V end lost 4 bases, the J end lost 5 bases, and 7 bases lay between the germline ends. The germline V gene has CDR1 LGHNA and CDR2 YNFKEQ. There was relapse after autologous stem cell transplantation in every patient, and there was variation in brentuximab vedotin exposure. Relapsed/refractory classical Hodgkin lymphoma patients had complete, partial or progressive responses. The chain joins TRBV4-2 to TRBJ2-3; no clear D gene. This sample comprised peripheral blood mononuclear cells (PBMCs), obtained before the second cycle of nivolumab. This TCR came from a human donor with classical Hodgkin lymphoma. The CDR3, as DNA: TGTGCCAGCAGCCCATGGGGAGATACGCAGTATTTT. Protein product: CASSPWGDTQYF.